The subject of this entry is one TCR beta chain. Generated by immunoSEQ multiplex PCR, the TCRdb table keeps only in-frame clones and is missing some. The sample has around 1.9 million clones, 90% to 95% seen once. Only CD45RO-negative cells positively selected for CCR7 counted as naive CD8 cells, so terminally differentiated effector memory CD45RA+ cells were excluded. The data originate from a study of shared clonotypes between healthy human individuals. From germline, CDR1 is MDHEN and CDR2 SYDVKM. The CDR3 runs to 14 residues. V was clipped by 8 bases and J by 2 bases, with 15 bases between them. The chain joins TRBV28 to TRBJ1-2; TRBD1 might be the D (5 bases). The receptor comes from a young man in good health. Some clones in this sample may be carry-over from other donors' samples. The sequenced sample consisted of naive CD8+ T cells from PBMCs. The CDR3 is CASLPGQGNYGYTF. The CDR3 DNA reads TGTGCCAGCCTCCCGGGGCAGGGAAACTATGGCTACACCTTC.